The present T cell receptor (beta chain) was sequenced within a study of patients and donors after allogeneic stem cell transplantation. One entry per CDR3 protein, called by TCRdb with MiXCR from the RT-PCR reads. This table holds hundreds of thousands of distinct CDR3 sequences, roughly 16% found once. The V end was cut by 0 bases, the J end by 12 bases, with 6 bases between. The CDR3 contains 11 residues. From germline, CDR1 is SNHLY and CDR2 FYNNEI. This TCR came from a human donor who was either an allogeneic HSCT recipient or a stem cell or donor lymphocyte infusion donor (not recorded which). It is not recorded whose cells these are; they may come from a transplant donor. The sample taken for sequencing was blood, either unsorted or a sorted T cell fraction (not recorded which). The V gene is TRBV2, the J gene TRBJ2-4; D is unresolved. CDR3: CASSEAPRQYF. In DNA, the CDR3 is TGTGCCAGCAGTGAAGCGCCCCGTCAGTACTTC.